The TCR beta chain under discussion was sequenced for a study of CXCR3-negative and CXCR3-positive naive CD8 T cells. Per germline, CDR1 MNHNY and CDR2 SVGAGI (reference sequence). The CDR3 spans 13 residues. It was by 5' RACE with UMI labels that the TRB cDNA libraries were prepared. TCRdb derives one entry per CDR3 protein from the 5' RACE reads, leaving out DNA. The table lists fewer than 60,000 distinct CDR3 sequences. This clonotype originated in a human donor in good health. Some clones in this sample may be carry-over from other donors' samples. The specimen sequenced was naive CXCR3- CD8+ T cells from blood. Noted subset: CD45RO-CCR7+CD27+CD95- naive CD8+ T cells lacking CXCR3 (TNR3-). The chain carries TRBV6-6 and TRBJ2-2. CDR3 in amino acids: CASSYSGSGELFF.